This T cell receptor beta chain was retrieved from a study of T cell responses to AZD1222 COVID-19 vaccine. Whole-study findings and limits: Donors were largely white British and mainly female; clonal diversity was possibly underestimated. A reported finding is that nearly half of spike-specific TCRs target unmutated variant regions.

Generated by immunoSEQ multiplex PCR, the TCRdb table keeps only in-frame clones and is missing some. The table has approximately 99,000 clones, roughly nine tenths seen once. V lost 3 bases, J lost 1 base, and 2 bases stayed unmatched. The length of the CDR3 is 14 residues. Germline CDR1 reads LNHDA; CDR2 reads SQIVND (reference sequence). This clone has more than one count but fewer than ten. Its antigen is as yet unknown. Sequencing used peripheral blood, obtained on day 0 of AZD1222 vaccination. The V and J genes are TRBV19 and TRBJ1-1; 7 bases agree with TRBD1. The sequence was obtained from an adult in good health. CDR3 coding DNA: TGTGCCAGTAGTATGGGACAGCCGAACACTGAAGCTTTCTTT. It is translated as CASSMGQPNTEAFF.